Presented here are 14 T cell receptor beta chains from one specimen sequenced in a study of cytomegalovirus exposure and HLA in healthy donors. The repertoire was sequenced with immunoSEQ multiplex PCR; TCRdb's copy has only in-frame clones and lacks some. The sample comprises some 240,000 clones, around 87% of which are singletons, and around 1.2% rests with the top ten. Material for sequencing was PBMCs. The source is a woman aged 25 to 39 in good health and CMV-seropositive.

This chain joins TRBV30 and TRBJ2-7; 7 bases are a match to TRBD1. The V and J ends lost 3 bases and 7 bases, in that order; junction bases with no gene match: 18. The CDR3 sequence is 16 residues long. Germline lookup yields CDR1 GTSNPN and CDR2 SVGIG (reference sequence). The CDR3 loop is CAWSPKGAERIREQYF. The CDR3 region has the DNA TGTGCCTGGAGCCCTAAGGGGGCTGAAAGGATACGGGAGCAGTACTTC.

The chain joins TRBV7-2 to TRBJ2-1, with 9 bases matching TRBD1. The CDR3 loop spans 16 amino acids. After removal of 5 bases from V and 0 bases from J, the junction contained 5 bases not matched to a gene. Germline CDR1 reads SGHTA; CDR2 reads FQGNSA. DNA for the CDR3: TGTGCCAGCAGCACAGGGACAGGGAGCTCCTACAATGAGCAGTTCTTC. Protein: CASSTGTGSSYNEQFF.

V and J are TRBV19 and TRBJ1-5; 7 bases are a match to TRBD1. The CDR3 is 17 amino acids. With 2 bases clipped from V and 3 bases from J, the junction kept 10 bases outside the gene matches. Looked up from germline, CDR1 is LNHDA and CDR2 is SQIVND (reference sequence). The CDR3 is CASSILLGQAYNQPQHF. CDR3 DNA: TGTGCCAGTAGTATACTCCTCGGACAGGCCTACAATCAGCCCCAGCATTTT.

The chain employs TRBV5-1 and TRBJ2-2; TRBD1 matches at 9 bases. Germline loops: CDR1 SGHRS, CDR2 YFSETQ. The junction had 9 bases not matched to a gene; V was cut back by 4 bases and J by 5 bases. CDR3 length: 16 amino acids. This CDR3 reads CASSLSGQGETGELFF. CDR3 nucleotide sequence: TGCGCCAGCAGCCTCTCGGGACAGGGAGAGACCGGGGAGCTGTTTTTT.

The J gene is TRBJ2-1, the V gene TRBV6-4; TRBD2 matches 8 bases. The CDR3 spans 14 residues. Germline V CDR1 and CDR2: MRHNA, SNTAGT. V gave up 6 bases and J gave up 10 bases; unmatched junction bases: 11. The DNA for the CDR3 is TGTGCCAGCAGCCTCATAGCGGGATCAGGAGAGCAGTTCTTC. The encoded protein is CASSLIAGSGEQFF.

DNA of the CDR3: TGTGCCAGCAGCCCGGACAACAACTGGGGTGAGCAGTTCTTC. This translates into CASSPDNNWGEQFF. This chain connects TRBV7-9 to TRBJ2-1, with D perhaps matching TRBD1 (5 bases). Trimming removed 5 bases from V and 9 bases from J, with 17 bases in between. The CDR3 spans 14 residues. Germline loops: CDR1 SEHNR, CDR2 FQNEAQ (reference sequence).

The chain links TRBV5-1 to TRBJ2-7; 9 nucleotides agree with TRBD2. The CDR3 length is 17 residues. The junction had 10 bases not matched to a gene; V was cut back by 2 bases and J by 1 base. Germline CDR1 reads SGHRS; CDR2 reads YFSETQ. CDR3 sequence: CASSFTSGPLASYEQYF. CDR3 sequence (DNA): TGCGCCAGCAGCTTCACTAGCGGGCCCCTGGCTTCCTACGAGCAGTACTTC. The full variable domain, in which reference TRBV5-1 and TRBJ2-7 provide the parts outside the CDR3, is KAGVTQTPRYLIKTRGQQVTLSCSPISGHRSVSWYQQTPGQGLQFLFEYFSETQRNKGNFPGRFSGRQFSNSRSEMNVSTLELGDSALYLCASSFTSGPLASYEQYFGPGTRLTVT.

The J gene is TRBJ2-1, the V gene TRBV29-1; weak D call: TRBD2 (6 bases). The germline V gene has CDR1 SQVTM and CDR2 ANQGSEA. V was pared by 4 bases and J by 1 base, with 14 bases between. This CDR3 is built from 15 residues. The CDR3: CSVAIAGSSYNEQFF. The DNA of the CDR3 is TGCAGCGTTGCTATCGCGGGAAGTTCCTACAATGAGCAGTTCTTC.

This chain links TRBV4-2 with TRBJ2-5; 9 nucleotides align to TRBD2. The CDR3 consists of 18 residues. Per germline, CDR1 LGHNA and CDR2 YNFKEQ. The V gene end was trimmed by 4 bases and the J gene end by 5 bases; junction bases not matched to a gene: 17. CDR3 DNA: TGTGCCAGCAGCCGTAGAGCCCTATTAGCGGGAGCGAGTGAGACCCAGTACTTC. It codes for CASSRRALLAGASETQYF.

This chain joins TRBV20-1 and TRBJ2-7; 7 positions agree with TRBD1. The CDR3 spans 11 residues. Per the germline V gene, CDR1 is DFQATT and CDR2 is SNEGSKA (reference sequence). J lost 6 bases, V lost 5 bases, and 4 bases had no gene match. The CDR3 bases are TGCAGTGCTGAGACAGGGCCCGAGCAGTACTTC. Translated: CSAETGPEQYF.

Here the CDR3 DNA reads TGCGCCAGCAGCTTGGACGGTAGCGTTGTAGGAGAGACCCAGTACTTC. Translation gives CASSLDGSVVGETQYF. This chain links TRBV5-1 with TRBJ2-5, with D possibly being TRBD2 (5 bases). The V gene's germline CDR1 is SGHRS and CDR2 YFSETQ. The CDR3 covers 16 residues. Trimming pared 0 bases from V and 4 bases from J, leaving 16 bases between. Complete variable domain (other parts from reference TRBV5-1 and TRBJ2-5): KAGVTQTPRYLIKTRGQQVTLSCSPISGHRSVSWYQQTPGQGLQFLFEYFSETQRNKGNFPGRFSGRQFSNSRSEMNVSTLELGDSALYLCASSLDGSVVGETQYFGPGTRLLVL.

This clone came up many times. V usage is TRBV7-9 and J usage is TRBJ1-5; TRBD1 might be the D (5 bases). Germline lookup yields CDR1 SEHNR and CDR2 FQNEAQ (reference sequence). Trimming cost V 1 base and J 7 bases, with 8 bases left between them. The CDR3 extends over 13 amino acids. CDR3 in amino acids: CASSLGGSQPQHF. The CDR3 DNA reads as TGTGCCAGCAGCTTAGGGGGCTCGCAGCCCCAGCATTTT.

The chain employs TRBV30 and TRBJ2-3; D gene uncertain. The CDR3 extends over 12 amino acids. Germline V gene sequence: CDR1 GTSNPN, CDR2 SVGIG (reference sequence). The ends were cut back, 3 bases at V and 5 bases at J, with 9 bases in the middle. The CDR3 loop reads CAWSLDGDTQYF. DNA for the CDR3: TGTGCCTGGAGCCTAGACGGAGATACGCAGTATTTT.

The rearrangement joins TRBV28 to TRBJ1-5; maybe TRBD1 (6 bases). V lost 3 bases to trimming and J lost 5 bases, with 14 bases between them. CDR3 length equals 15 residues. Germline V gene data show CDR1 as MDHEN and CDR2 as SYDVKM. The CDR3, as DNA: TGTGCCAGCAGTTTCGACAGGCCGAGGGATCAGCCCCAGCATTTT. It translates to CASSFDRPRDQPQHF.